This record looks at one T cell receptor (beta chain) sequence and its context. This entry belongs to a study of blood T cell repertoires in COVID-19. In the study overall: Acute and convalescent COVID-19 samples came from the United States, Italy and Spain. Nucleic acid was either cDNA or gDNA, and it came from T cells, B-cell-depleted T cells, or PBMCs.

Germline loops: CDR1 SGDLS, CDR2 YYNGEE. V dropped 1 base and J dropped 6; count of bases not matched to a gene: 9. CDR3 length: 15 residues. How the authors handled the data: Counts of nucleated cells, estimated from reference gene primer amplification, were obtained. The protocol was immunoSEQ multiplex PCR, while the TCRdb copy is restricted to in-frame clones and leaves out a portion. The V and J calls and clone size are taken from that table; D and trimming were inferred from the DNA. The sample shows over 200,000 clones, approximately 86% of them seen only once. The sequence was obtained from a man between 35 and 55 years old who had recovered from COVID-19. The chain uses TRBV9 and TRBJ2-7, with 8 bases fitting TRBD2. The sequenced material came from peripheral blood. CDR3 in DNA: TGTGCCAGCAGCGTATATCCAGCGGGAGTAGTCGAGCAGTACTTC. Its translation: CASSVYPAGVVEQYF. Based on the CDR3 plus reference TRBV9 and TRBJ2-7, the full variable domain is DSGVTQTPKHLITATGQRVTLRCSPRSGDLSVYWYQQSLDQGLQFLIQYYNGEERAKGNILERFSAQQFPDLHSELNLSSLELGDSALYFCASSVYPAGVVEQYFGPGTRLTVT.